This T cell receptor (beta chain) originates from a study of monozygotic twins with inflammatory bowel disease. Points from the study as a whole: The analysis failed to separate different T cell subtypes. Clonotypes shared with others were fewer in IBD patients than in healthy twins, especially with disease activity.

The quantity of total RNA per TCR library was about 3,300 ng. UMIs bearing a 6-nucleotide sample barcode were added through template switching. TCRdb reanalyzed the 5' RACE reads and collapses them to one entry per CDR3 protein, without DNA. The repertoire table contains under 350,000 distinct CDR3 sequences. To note about this clonotype: The antigen remains undetermined.

Germline V lookup: CDR1 WSHSY, CDR2 SAAADI. This CDR3 is built from 16 residues. Sequencing input: blood. The clonotype originates from a human donor with ulcerative colitis or Crohn's disease, or a healthy co-twin of an affected twin (not recorded which). The gene calls are TRBV10-2 and TRBJ2-7; TCRdb outputs TRBD2, but without DNA this stays unchecked. Here the CDR3 reads CASSDPPQAFSYEQYF.